This T cell receptor (beta chain) was identified in a study of blood T cell repertoires in COVID-19. V was clipped by 7 bases and J by 2 bases, with 19 bases between them. This CDR3 has 16 residues. CDR1 and CDR2 (germline): MNHEY, SMNVEV (reference sequence). In the authors' methods: Amplifying reference gene primers gave estimates of nucleated cell counts. Profiled with immunoSEQ multiplex PCR; TCRdb holds only in-frame clones, not every one. V and J calls and clone size are as listed in that table; D and trimming were resolved from the DNA. In the table there are approximately 260,000 clones, approximately 88% of which are singletons. This clone has just one count.

This rearrangement joins TRBV27 to TRBJ2-3; D might be TRBD2 (5 bases). Source material: PBMCs or T cells enriched from blood (not recorded which). This receptor was obtained from a woman in her forties with acute COVID-19. The CDR3 coding sequence is TGTGCCAGCATCTTGAGGAGGACCAAACACACAGATACGCAGTATTTT. It is translated as CASILRRTKHTDTQYF.